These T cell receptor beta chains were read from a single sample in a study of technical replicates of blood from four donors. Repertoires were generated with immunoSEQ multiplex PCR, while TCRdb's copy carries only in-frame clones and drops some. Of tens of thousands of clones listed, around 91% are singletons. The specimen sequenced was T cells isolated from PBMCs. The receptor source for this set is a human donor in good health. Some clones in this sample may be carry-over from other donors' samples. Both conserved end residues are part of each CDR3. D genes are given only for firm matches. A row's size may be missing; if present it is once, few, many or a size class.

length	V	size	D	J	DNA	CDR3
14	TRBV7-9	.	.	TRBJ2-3	TGTGCCAGCAGCGTATCGAGGGTCACAGATACGCAGTATTTT	CASSVSRVTDTQYF
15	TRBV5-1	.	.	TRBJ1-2	TGCGCCAGCAGCTTGGGGGGGGGCGCGGACTATGGCTACACCTTC	CASSLGGGADYGYTF
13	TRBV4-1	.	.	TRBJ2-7	TGCGCCAGCAGCCAAGGACAGTACTACGAGCAGTACTTC	CASSQGQYYEQYF
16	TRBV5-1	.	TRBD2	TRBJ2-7	TGCGCCAGCAGCTCACATCCCGGGACTAGAATCTACGAGCAGTACTTC	CASSSHPGTRIYEQYF
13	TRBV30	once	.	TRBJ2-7	TGTGCCTGGAGTCAACAGGGTGTATACGAGCAGTACTTC	CAWSQQGVYEQYF
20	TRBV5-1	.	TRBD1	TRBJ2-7	TGCGCCAGCAGCTTTGGTACCTACAGGGGGCCCTCCCCTAGCTCCTACGAGCAGTACTTC	CASSFGTYRGPSPSSYEQYF
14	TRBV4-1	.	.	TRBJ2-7	TGCGCCAGCAGCCAAGGTGAGGGTGGCTACGAGCAGTACTTC	CASSQGEGGYEQYF
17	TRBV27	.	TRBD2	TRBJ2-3	TGTGCCAGCAGTTTTCGGACTGGGACTAGCGACACAGATACGCAGTATTTT	CASSFRTGTSDTDTQYF
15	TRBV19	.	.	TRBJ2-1	.	CASTSGLAGLDEQFF
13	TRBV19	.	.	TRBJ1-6	TGTGCCAGTAGGGCAATGAATAATTCACCCCTCCACTTT	CASRAMNNSPLHF
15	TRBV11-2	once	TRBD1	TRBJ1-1	TGTGCCAGCAGCGTTGACAGGGCTATAAACACTGAAGCTTTCTTT	CASSVDRAINTEAFF
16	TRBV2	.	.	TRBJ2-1	TGTGCCAGCAGTGAACAGGGGCCTTTTTCCTACAATGAGCAGTTCTTC	CASSEQGPFSYNEQFF
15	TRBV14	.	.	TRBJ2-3	TGTGCCAGCAGCCAAGAGAGAGTTTCCACAGATACGCAGTATTTT	CASSQERVSTDTQYF
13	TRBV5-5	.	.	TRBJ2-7	TGTGCCAGCAGCTCCCAGGGTACCTACGAGCAGTACTTC	CASSSQGTYEQYF
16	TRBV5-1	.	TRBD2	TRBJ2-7	TGCGCCAGCAGCGCCCGACTAGCGGGAGGGTTCGACGAGCAGTACTTC	CASSARLAGGFDEQYF
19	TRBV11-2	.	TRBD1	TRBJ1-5	TGTGCCAGCAGCTTAGGAGGGTGGGGGACAGGGCGGGAAGGGGCAGCCCCTCATTTT	CASSLGGWGTGREGAAPHF
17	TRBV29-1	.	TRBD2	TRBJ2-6	TGCAGCGTCGGGACTAGCGGGAGGGGTTCTGGGGCCAACGTCCTGACTTTC	CSVGTSGRGSGANVLTF
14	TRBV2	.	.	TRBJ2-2	TGTGCCAGCAGAAGGGACTCCCGTACCGGGGAGCTGTTTTTT	CASRRDSRTGELFF
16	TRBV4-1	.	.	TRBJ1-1	TGCGCCAGCAGCCACGGACAAAGTAGCCATCAGGGAGAAGCTTTCTTT	CASSHGQSSHQGEAFF
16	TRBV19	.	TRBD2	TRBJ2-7	TGTGCCAGTAGTATTATAGCGGGGCTGGGTATCTACGAGCAGTACTTC	CASSIIAGLGIYEQYF
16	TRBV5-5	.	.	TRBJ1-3	TGTGCCAGCAGCCCGGCAATCAGGGTTGATGGAAACACCATATATTTT	CASSPAIRVDGNTIYF
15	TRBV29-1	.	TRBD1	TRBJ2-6	TGCAGCGTTGCCCGACAGGGATCTGGGGCCAACGTCCTGACTTTC	CSVARQGSGANVLTF
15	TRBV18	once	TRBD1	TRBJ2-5	TGTGCCAGCTCACCAATGGACAGGGAAGGGGAGACCCAGTACTTC	CASSPMDREGETQYF
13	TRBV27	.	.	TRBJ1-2	TGTGCCAGCTCCCCCGGAGCCAGCTATGGCTACACCTTC	CASSPGASYGYTF
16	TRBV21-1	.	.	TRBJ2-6	TGTGCCAGCAGCCGGGACAGGGGGTCTGGGGCCAACGTCCTGACTTTC	CASSRDRGSGANVLTF
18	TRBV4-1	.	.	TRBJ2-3	TGCGCCAGCAGCCAAGAGGATCTTGTTGCGGAAAGCACAGATACGCAGTATTTT	CASSQEDLVAESTDTQYF
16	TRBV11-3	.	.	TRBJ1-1	TGTGCCAGCAGCTTAGGTTACAGGGTGGTAAACACTGAAGCTTTCTTT	CASSLGYRVVNTEAFF
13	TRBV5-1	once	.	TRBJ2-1	TGCGCCAGCAGCTTGAAAGGGGTTCACGAGCAGTTCTTC	CASSLKGVHEQFF
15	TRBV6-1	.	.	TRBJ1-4	TGTGCCAGCAGTGAAGCGTGGCAGGGGAATGAAAAACTGTTTTTT	CASSEAWQGNEKLFF
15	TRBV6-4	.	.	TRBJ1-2	TGTGCCAGCTCGATCGAGGGGGAGGGCCTCTATGGCTACACCTTC	CASSIEGEGLYGYTF
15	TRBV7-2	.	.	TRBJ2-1	TGTGCCAGCAGACGAGGACGGGGCTCCTACAATGAGCAGTTCTTC	CASRRGRGSYNEQFF